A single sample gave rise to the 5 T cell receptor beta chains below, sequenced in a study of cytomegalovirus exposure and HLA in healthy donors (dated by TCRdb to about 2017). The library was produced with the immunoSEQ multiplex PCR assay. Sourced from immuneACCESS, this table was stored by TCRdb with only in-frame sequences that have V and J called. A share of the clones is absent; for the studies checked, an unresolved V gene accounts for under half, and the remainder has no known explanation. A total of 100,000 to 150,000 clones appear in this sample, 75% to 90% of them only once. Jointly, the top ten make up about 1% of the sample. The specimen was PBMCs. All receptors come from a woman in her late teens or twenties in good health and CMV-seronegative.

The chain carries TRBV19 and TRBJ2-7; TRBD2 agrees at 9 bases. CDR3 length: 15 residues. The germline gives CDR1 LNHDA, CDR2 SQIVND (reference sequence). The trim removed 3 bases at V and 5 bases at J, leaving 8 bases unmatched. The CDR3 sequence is CASSISSGGLNEQYF. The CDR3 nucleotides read TGTGCCAGTAGTATTAGTAGCGGGGGATTAAACGAGCAGTACTTC.

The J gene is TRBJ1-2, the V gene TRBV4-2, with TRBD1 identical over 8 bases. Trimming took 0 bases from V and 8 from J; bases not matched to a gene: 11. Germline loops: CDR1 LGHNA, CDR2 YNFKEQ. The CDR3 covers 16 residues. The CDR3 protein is CASSQDQRTGIRGYTF. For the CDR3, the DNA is TGTGCCAGCAGCCAAGATCAAAGGACAGGGATAAGAGGCTACACCTTC.

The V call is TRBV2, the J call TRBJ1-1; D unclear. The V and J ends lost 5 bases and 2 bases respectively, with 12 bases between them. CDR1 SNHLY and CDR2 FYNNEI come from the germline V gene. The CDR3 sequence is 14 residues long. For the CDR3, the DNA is TGTGCCAGCAGTTCCGGTAGATTTAACACTGAAGCTTTCTTT. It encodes CASSSGRFNTEAFF.

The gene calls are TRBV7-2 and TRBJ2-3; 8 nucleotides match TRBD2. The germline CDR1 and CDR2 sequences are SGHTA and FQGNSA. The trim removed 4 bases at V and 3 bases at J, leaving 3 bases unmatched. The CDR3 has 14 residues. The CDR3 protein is CASSSGLATDTQYF. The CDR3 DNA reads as TGTGCCAGCAGCTCCGGACTAGCTACAGATACGCAGTATTTT. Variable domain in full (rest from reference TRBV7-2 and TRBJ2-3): GAGVSQSPSNKVTEKGKDVELRCDPISGHTALYWYRQSLGQGLEFLIYFQGNSAPDKSGLPSDRFSAERTGGSVSTLTIQRTQQEDSAVYLCASSSGLATDTQYFGPGTRLTVL.

CDR3 in DNA: TGTGCCAGTAGTACTCTACGACAGGACCAAGGAGACTATGGCTACACCTTC. Its translation is CASSTLRQDQGDYGYTF. The chain is built from TRBV19 and TRBJ1-2; the D gene is possibly TRBD1 (6 bases). This CDR3 is 17 amino acids long. Germline-derived CDR1 and CDR2 are LNHDA and SQIVND (reference sequence). The V end lost 4 bases, the J end lost 3 bases, and 21 bases lay between the germline ends. The full variable domain, rest sourced from reference TRBV19 and TRBJ1-2, is DGGITQSPKYLFRKEGQNVTLSCEQNLNHDAMYWYRQDPGQGLRLIYYSQIVNDFQKGDIAEGYSVSREKKESFPLTVTSAQKNPTAFYLCASSTLRQDQGDYGYTFGSGTRLTVV.